These 4 T cell receptor beta chains came from one sample sequenced in a study of blood T cell repertoires in COVID-19. Generated by immunoSEQ multiplex PCR, the TCRdb table keeps only in-frame clones and is missing some. The sample records about 150,000 clones, about 90% being singletons. The sample taken for sequencing was peripheral blood. The source is a woman aged 55 to 70 with active or convalescent COVID-19.

The chain is built from TRBV5-5 and TRBJ1-3; D unresolved. This CDR3 region has 15 residues. V was shortened by 0 bases and J by 0 bases, with 7 bases between the two germline ends. Germline loops: CDR1 SGHKS, CDR2 YYEKEE (reference sequence). The CDR3 reads CASSLAGSSGNTIYF. Written as DNA, the CDR3 is TGTGCCAGCAGCTTGGCCGGTAGCTCTGGAAACACCATATATTTT.

The V and J genes are TRBV9 and TRBJ1-6, with D possibly TRBD1 on 5 matching bases. V lost 0 bases, J lost 9 bases, and 10 bases lay in between. Germline V CDR1 and CDR2: SGDLS, YYNGEE. The CDR3 consists of 14 residues. The CDR3 nucleotides are TGTGCCAGCAGCGTAGTCCCAGGGTTTTCACCCCTCCACTTT. It encodes CASSVVPGFSPLHF.

The chain has TRBV7-2 and TRBJ1-1; weak D call: TRBD1 (6 bases). Per germline, CDR1 SGHTA and CDR2 FQGNSA. V dropped 4 bases and J dropped 4 bases, with 16 bases sitting between them. The CDR3 spans 15 residues. CDR3 DNA: TGTGCCAGCAGCTCAGCTACAGGGATGAGCACTGAAGCTTTCTTT. This encodes CASSSATGMSTEAFF.

This clone was found once. The rearrangement links TRBV7-2 to TRBJ2-7; TRBD2 might be the D (6 bases). V lost 1 base and J lost 6, with 13 bases in between. This CDR3 region has 14 residues. The germline CDR1 and CDR2 sequences are SGHTA and FQGNSA. The CDR3 DNA reads TGTGCCAGCAGCTTAGGAGCGGGCAACGGCGAGCAGTACTTC. Its protein is CASSLGAGNGEQYF.